This TCR beta chain was sequenced during a study of blood T cell repertoires in COVID-19. V was pared by 6 bases and J by 5 bases, with 3 bases of the junction left unmatched. CDR3 size: 12 residues. Germline V gene sequence: CDR1 MDHEN, CDR2 SYDVKM. Source study methods: Reference gene primers were amplified, and this amplification served to estimate nucleated cell counts. TCRdb keeps only in-frame clones here, not all; method: immunoSEQ multiplex PCR. From that table come the V and J calls and clone size; the DNA was used to work out D and trimming. Here the sample spans 95,000 to 150,000 clones, about 85% being singletons.

Specimen: peripheral blood. This clonotype was sampled from an elderly woman with COVID-19, enrolled during active disease. The V gene is TRBV28, the J gene TRBJ2-5; 7 nucleotides line up with TRBD1. The CDR3 reads CASSLDRETQYF. The CDR3 DNA reads TGTGCCAGCAGCCTGGACAGGGAGACCCAGTACTTC.